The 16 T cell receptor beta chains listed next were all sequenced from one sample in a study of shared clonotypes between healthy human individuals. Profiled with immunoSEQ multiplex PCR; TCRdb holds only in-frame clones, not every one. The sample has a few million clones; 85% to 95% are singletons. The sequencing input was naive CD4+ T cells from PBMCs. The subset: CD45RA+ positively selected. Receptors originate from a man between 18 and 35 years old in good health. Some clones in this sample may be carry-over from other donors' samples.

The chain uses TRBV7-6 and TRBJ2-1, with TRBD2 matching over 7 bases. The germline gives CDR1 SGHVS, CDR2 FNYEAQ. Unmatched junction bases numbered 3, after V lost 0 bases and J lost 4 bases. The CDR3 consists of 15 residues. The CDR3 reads CASSLAGRLYNEQFF. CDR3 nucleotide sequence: TGTGCCAGCAGCTTAGCCGGGAGGCTTTACAATGAGCAGTTCTTC.

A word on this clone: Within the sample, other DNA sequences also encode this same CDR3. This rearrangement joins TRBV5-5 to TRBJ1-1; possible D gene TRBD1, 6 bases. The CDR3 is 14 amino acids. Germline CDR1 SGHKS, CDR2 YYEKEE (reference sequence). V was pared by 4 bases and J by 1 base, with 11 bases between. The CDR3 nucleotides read TGTGCCAGCAGCCGCACGACAGGGAACACTGAAGCTTTCTTT. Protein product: CASSRTTGNTEAFF. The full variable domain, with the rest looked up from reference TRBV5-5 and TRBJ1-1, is DAGVTQSPTHLIKTRGQQVTLRCSPISGHKSVSWYQQVLGQGPQFIFQYYEKEERGRGNFPDRFSARQFPNYSSELNVNALLLGDSALYLCASSRTTGNTEAFFGQGTRLTVV.

CDR3 sequence: CASSPWGAPSDNEQFF. The CDR3, as DNA: TGTGCCAGCAGCCCCTGGGGAGCGCCTTCAGACAATGAGCAGTTCTTC. The chain couples TRBV28 to TRBJ2-1; the D gene is possibly TRBD2 (5 bases). With 6 bases removed from V and 5 bases from J, the gap between germline ends came to 20 bases. The CDR3 totals 16 residues. The germline CDR1 and CDR2 sequences are MDHEN and SYDVKM.

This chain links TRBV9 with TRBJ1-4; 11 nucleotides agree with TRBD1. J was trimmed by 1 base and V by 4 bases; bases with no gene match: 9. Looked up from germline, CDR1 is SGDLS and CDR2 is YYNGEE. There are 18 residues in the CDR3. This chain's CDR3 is CASSPRTGGEGTNEKLFF. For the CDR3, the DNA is TGTGCCAGCAGCCCGCGGACAGGGGGCGAAGGAACTAATGAAAAACTGTTTTTT. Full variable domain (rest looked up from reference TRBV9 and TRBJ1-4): DSGVTQTPKHLITATGQRVTLRCSPRSGDLSVYWYQQSLDQGLQFLIQYYNGEERAKGNILERFSAQQFPDLHSELNLSSLELGDSALYFCASSPRTGGEGTNEKLFFGSGTQLSVL.

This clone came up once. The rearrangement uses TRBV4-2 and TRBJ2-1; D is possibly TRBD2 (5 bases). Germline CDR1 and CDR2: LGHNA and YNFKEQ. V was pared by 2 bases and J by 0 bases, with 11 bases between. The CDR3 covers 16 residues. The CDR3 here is CASSQPHGSSYNEQFF. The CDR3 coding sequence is TGTGCCAGCAGCCAACCTCATGGGAGCTCCTACAATGAGCAGTTCTTC.

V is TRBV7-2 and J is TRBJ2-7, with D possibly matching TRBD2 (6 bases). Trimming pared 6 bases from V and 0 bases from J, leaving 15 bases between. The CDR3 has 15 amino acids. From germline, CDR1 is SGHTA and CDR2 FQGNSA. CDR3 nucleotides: TGTGCCAGCAGGGGAGGTACCGGGTCCTCCTACGAGCAGTACTTC. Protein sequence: CASRGGTGSSYEQYF.

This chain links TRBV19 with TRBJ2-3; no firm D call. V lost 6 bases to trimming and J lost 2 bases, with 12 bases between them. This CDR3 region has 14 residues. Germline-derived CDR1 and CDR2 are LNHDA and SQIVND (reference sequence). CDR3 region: CASSSAQLTDTQYF. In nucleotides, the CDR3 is TGTGCCAGTAGCTCGGCGCAACTCACAGATACGCAGTATTTT. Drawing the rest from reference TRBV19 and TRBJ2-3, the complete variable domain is DGGITQSPKYLFRKEGQNVTLSCEQNLNHDAMYWYRQDPGQGLRLIYYSQIVNDFQKGDIAEGYSVSREKKESFPLTVTSAQKNPTAFYLCASSSAQLTDTQYFGPGTRLTVL.

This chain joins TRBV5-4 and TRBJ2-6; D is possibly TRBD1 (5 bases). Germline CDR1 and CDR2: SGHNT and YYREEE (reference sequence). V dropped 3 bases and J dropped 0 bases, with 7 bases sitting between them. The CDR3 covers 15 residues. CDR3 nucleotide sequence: TGTGCCAGCAGCTCAGGGTTCTCTGGGGCCAACGTCCTGACTTTC. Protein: CASSSGFSGANVLTF.

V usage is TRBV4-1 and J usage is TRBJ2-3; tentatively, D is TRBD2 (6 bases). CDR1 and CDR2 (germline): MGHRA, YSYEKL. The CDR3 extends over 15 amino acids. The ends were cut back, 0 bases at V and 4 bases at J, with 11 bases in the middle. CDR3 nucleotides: TGCGCCAGCAGCCAAGATCAACTAGCTTCAGATACGCAGTATTTT. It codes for CASSQDQLASDTQYF.

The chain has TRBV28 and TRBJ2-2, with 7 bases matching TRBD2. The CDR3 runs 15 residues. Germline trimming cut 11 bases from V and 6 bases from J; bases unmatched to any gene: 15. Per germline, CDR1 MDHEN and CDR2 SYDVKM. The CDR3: CASDRGGLQAGELFF. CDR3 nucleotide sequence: TGTGCCTCCGATCGGGGAGGGCTACAGGCCGGGGAGCTGTTTTTT. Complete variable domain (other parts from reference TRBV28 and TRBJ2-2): DVKVTQSSRYLVKRTGEKVFLECVQDMDHENMFWYRQDPGLGLRLIYFSYDVKMKEKGDIPEGYSVSREKKERFSLILESASTNQTSMYLCASDRGGLQAGELFFGEGSRLTVL.

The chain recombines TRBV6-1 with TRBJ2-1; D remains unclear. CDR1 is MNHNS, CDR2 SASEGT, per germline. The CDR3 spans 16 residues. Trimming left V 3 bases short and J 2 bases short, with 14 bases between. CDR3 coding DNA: TGTGCCAGCAGTGATCGAGGTTGGCTCCCCTACAATGAGCAGTTCTTC. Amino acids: CASSDRGWLPYNEQFF.

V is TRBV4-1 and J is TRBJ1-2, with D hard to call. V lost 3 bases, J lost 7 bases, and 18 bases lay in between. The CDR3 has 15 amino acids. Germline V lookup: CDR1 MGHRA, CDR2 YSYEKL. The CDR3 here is CASSHGYVPELGYTF. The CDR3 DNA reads TGCGCCAGCAGCCACGGCTACGTTCCGGAACTTGGCTACACCTTC.

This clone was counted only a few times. CDR3 coding DNA: TGTGCCAGCAGTGGACAGGGGCCTCCTGAAGCTTTCTTT. Translation: CASSGQGPPEAFF. The chain recombines TRBV2 with TRBJ1-1; 8 positions agree with TRBD1. Germline V gene lookup returns CDR1 SNHLY and CDR2 FYNNEI. V was clipped by 4 bases and J by 6 bases; unmatched bases: 4. This CDR3 has 13 amino acids. The complete variable domain, with remaining parts taken from reference TRBV2 and TRBJ1-1, reads EPEVTQTPSHQVTQMGQEVILRCVPISNHLYFYWYRQILGQKVEFLVSFYNNEISEKSEIFDDQFSVERPDGSNFTLKIRSTKLEDSAMYFCASSGQGPPEAFFGQGTRLTVV.

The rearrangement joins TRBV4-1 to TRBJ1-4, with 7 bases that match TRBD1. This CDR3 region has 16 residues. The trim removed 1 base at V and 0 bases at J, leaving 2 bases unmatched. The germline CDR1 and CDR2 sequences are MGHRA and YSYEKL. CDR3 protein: CASSQGGQATNEKLFF. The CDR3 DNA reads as TGCGCCAGCAGCCAAGGCGGACAGGCAACTAATGAAAAACTGTTTTTT.

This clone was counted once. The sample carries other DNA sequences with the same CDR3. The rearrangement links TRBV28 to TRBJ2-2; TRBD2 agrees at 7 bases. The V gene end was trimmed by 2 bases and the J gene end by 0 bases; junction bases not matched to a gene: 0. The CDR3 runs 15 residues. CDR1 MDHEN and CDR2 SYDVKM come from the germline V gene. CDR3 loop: CASSLGGANTGELFF. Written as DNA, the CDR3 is TGTGCCAGCAGTTTAGGGGGGGCGAACACCGGGGAGCTGTTTTTT.

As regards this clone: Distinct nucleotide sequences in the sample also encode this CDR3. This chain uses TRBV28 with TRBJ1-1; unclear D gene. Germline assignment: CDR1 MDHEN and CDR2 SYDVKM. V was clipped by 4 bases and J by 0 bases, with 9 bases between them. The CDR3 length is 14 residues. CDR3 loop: CASSSAGMNTEAFF. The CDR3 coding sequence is TGTGCCAGCAGTTCCGCGGGGATGAACACTGAAGCTTTCTTT. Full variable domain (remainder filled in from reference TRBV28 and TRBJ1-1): DVKVTQSSRYLVKRTGEKVFLECVQDMDHENMFWYRQDPGLGLRLIYFSYDVKMKEKGDIPEGYSVSREKKERFSLILESASTNQTSMYLCASSSAGMNTEAFFGQGTRLTVV.